These 16 T cell receptor beta chains were sequenced from one sample in a study of shared clonotypes between healthy human individuals. Here immunoSEQ multiplex PCR was the method, and the copy in TCRdb shows in-frame clones only, minus some. The table includes about 600,000 clones, around 97% detected once. The sample comprised naive CD4+ T cells sorted from blood. Subset noted: CD45RA+ positively selected. These receptors all come from a woman aged 25 to 39 in good health.

The V gene is TRBV2, the J gene TRBJ2-7; TRBD1 aligns across 12 bases. Germline V gene sequence: CDR1 SNHLY, CDR2 FYNNEI. This CDR3 region has 15 residues. With 6 bases clipped from V and 2 bases from J, the junction kept 5 bases outside the gene matches. Here the CDR3 DNA reads TGTGCCAGCAGGCTCCGGGACAGGGGGCCCTACGAGCAGTACTTC. Translated: CASRLRDRGPYEQYF.

J is TRBJ1-1 and V is TRBV5-1; D possibly corresponds to TRBD1 (5 bases). V lost 7 bases and J lost 1, with 14 bases in between. The CDR3 covers 14 residues. Germline V lookup: CDR1 SGHRS, CDR2 YFSETQ. CDR3 nucleotide sequence: TGCGCCAGCGCAGTTGCGGGGGGGAACACTGAAGCTTTCTTT. It yields the protein CASAVAGGNTEAFF. Using reference TRBV5-1 and TRBJ1-1 for the parts outside the CDR3, the full variable domain is KAGVTQTPRYLIKTRGQQVTLSCSPISGHRSVSWYQQTPGQGLQFLFEYFSETQRNKGNFPGRFSGRQFSNSRSEMNVSTLELGDSALYLCASAVAGGNTEAFFGQGTRLTVV.

The sample holds one count of this clone. The gene calls are TRBV7-8 and TRBJ2-7; 7 bases fit TRBD2. The ends lost 7 bases at V and 3 bases at J; junction bases unmatched: 9. The CDR3 contains 14 residues. The germline gives CDR1 SGHVS, CDR2 FQNEAQ. Here the CDR3 reads CASNLGGIGYEQYF. CDR3 bases: TGTGCCAGCAACCTCGGGGGGATCGGCTACGAGCAGTACTTC. The entire variable domain, with the rest obtained from reference TRBV7-8 and TRBJ2-7, is as follows: GAGVSQSPRYKVAKRGQDVALRCDPISGHVSLFWYQQALGQGPEFLTYFQNEAQLDKSGLPSDRFFAERPEGSVSTLKIQRTQQEDSAVYLCASNLGGIGYEQYFGPGTRLTVT.

J is TRBJ2-1 and V is TRBV2; D ambiguous. CDR1 is SNHLY, CDR2 FYNNEI, per germline. The ends were cut back, 3 bases at V and 9 bases at J, with 9 bases in the middle. The CDR3 has 12 residues. The CDR3 DNA follows: TGTGCCAGCAGTGACTGGCTCCGTGAGCAGTTCTTC. This gives the protein CASSDWLREQFF. The full variable domain, with the rest looked up from reference TRBV2 and TRBJ2-1, is EPEVTQTPSHQVTQMGQEVILRCVPISNHLYFYWYRQILGQKVEFLVSFYNNEISEKSEIFDDQFSVERPDGSNFTLKIRSTKLEDSAMYFCASSDWLREQFFGPGTRLTVL.

This chain uses TRBV2 with TRBJ1-5; D uncertain. Germline assignment: CDR1 SNHLY and CDR2 FYNNEI. The length of the CDR3 is 14 residues. Trimming left V 1 base short and J 4 bases short, with 8 bases between. The CDR3: CASSEGERNQPQHF. CDR3 in DNA: TGTGCCAGCAGTGAAGGGGAGAGGAATCAGCCCCAGCATTTT.

This CDR3 is CASSLMGQDYNEQFF. Written as DNA, the CDR3 is TGTGCCAGCAGCTTGATGGGACAGGACTACAATGAGCAGTTCTTC. The V call is TRBV5-4, the J call TRBJ2-1; 8 bases are a match to TRBD1. V dropped 1 base and J dropped 3; count of bases not matched to a gene: 3. Germline V gene data show CDR1 as SGHNT and CDR2 as YYREEE (reference sequence). The CDR3 sequence is 15 residues long.

The V call is TRBV5-1, the J call TRBJ2-1; 13 bases agree with TRBD2. CDR3 size: 17 residues. Germline values: CDR1 SGHRS, CDR2 YFSETQ. The V segment lost 0 bases and the J segment 3 bases; nucleotides outside the gene matches: 3. DNA of the CDR3: TGCGCCAGCAGCTTGGGGACTAGCGGGGGAAGCTACAATGAGCAGTTCTTC. It translates to CASSLGTSGGSYNEQFF. The full variable domain, rest sourced from reference TRBV5-1 and TRBJ2-1, is KAGVTQTPRYLIKTRGQQVTLSCSPISGHRSVSWYQQTPGQGLQFLFEYFSETQRNKGNFPGRFSGRQFSNSRSEMNVSTLELGDSALYLCASSLGTSGGSYNEQFFGPGTRLTVL.

The chain combines TRBV28 with TRBJ2-7, with 9 bases lining up with TRBD1. V lost 3 bases to trimming and J lost 2 bases; unmatched junction nucleotides: 5. This CDR3 is 15 amino acids long. Germline CDR1 is MDHEN and CDR2 is SYDVKM. CDR3 nucleotide sequence: TGTGCCAGCAGTTTGGGAGGACAGGGGACCTACGAGCAGTACTTC. It specifies CASSLGGQGTYEQYF.

This clone was counted a single time. The chain employs TRBV7-9 and TRBJ2-7, with 14 nucleotides matching TRBD2. V shed 5 bases, J shed 1 base, and the junction held 4 bases outside the gene matches. Germline values: CDR1 SEHNR, CDR2 FQNEAQ (reference sequence). CDR3 length equals 16 residues. The CDR3 sequence: CASSRGLAGASYEQYF. CDR3 sequence (DNA): TGTGCCAGCAGCCGGGGACTAGCGGGAGCGTCCTACGAGCAGTACTTC.

As concerns this clone: The sample contains more than one DNA sequence encoding this CDR3. The CDR3 loop reads CASSQGGANSGNTIYF. The CDR3 DNA sequence: TGCGCCAGCAGCCAAGGAGGAGCTAACTCTGGAAACACCATATATTTT. V gene TRBV4-1 combines with J gene TRBJ1-3; no reliable D call. The CDR3 consists of 16 residues. V dropped 1 base and J dropped 0 bases, with 10 bases sitting between them. Germline assignment: CDR1 MGHRA and CDR2 YSYEKL.

CDR3 residues: CASSPGRNYEQYF. CDR3 bases: TGTGCCAGCAGCCCGGGACGGAACTACGAGCAGTACTTC. J is TRBJ2-7 and V is TRBV5-4, with D possibly called TRBD1 or TRBD2 (5 bases each). The V gene lost 4 bases and the J gene lost 3 bases, with 11 bases spanning the gap. CDR3 length: 13 amino acids. The germline V gene encodes CDR1 SGHNT and CDR2 YYREEE (reference sequence). The complete variable domain, with remaining parts taken from reference TRBV5-4 and TRBJ2-7, reads ETGVTQSPTHLIKTRGQQVTLRCSSQSGHNTVSWYQQALGQGPQFIFQYYREEENGRGNFPPRFSGLQFPNYSSELNVNALELDDSALYLCASSPGRNYEQYFGPGTRLTVT.

CDR3 sequence reads: CASSESLLGQFF. The CDR3 coding sequence is TGCGCCAGCAGTGAGTCCCTGCTAGGGCAGTTCTTC. This chain connects TRBV10-2 to TRBJ2-1, with D uncertain. Germline V CDR1 and CDR2: WSHSY, SAAADI. This CDR3 is 12 amino acids long. Trimming cost V 0 bases and J 12 bases, with 9 bases left between them.

CDR3 sequence reads: CASSFRSGTGYNEQFF. The CDR3 nucleotides are TGCGCCAGCAGCTTCCGTAGCGGGACCGGCTACAATGAGCAGTTCTTC. The chain recombines TRBV5-1 with TRBJ2-1; TRBD2 agrees at 8 bases. The J segment lost 3 bases and the V segment lost 2 bases, leaving 7 bases of the junction unmatched. The length of the CDR3 is 16 residues. From germline, CDR1 is SGHRS and CDR2 YFSETQ.

V is TRBV7-2 and J is TRBJ1-5, with no clear D. Trimming removed 1 base from V and 0 bases from J, with 10 bases in between. This CDR3 spans 16 amino acids. Germline CDR1 is SGHTA and CDR2 is FQGNSA. CDR3: CASSLVGSNSNQPQHF. Written as DNA, the CDR3 is TGTGCCAGCAGCTTAGTAGGGAGTAATAGCAATCAGCCCCAGCATTTT.

The chain combines TRBV11-3 with TRBJ2-7; D is undetermined. V gave up 1 base and J gave up 2 bases, with 9 bases separating them. The CDR3 is 14 amino acids. In germline, CDR1 is SGHNT, CDR2 YENEEA. The CDR3: CASSLVRNPYEQYF. The CDR3 nucleotides are TGTGCCAGCAGCTTAGTAAGGAACCCCTACGAGCAGTACTTC.

V and J are TRBV28 and TRBJ2-2; maybe TRBD2 (5 bases). The V gene lost 6 bases and the J gene lost 5 bases, with 7 bases spanning the gap. The V gene's germline CDR1 is MDHEN and CDR2 SYDVKM. The CDR3 spans 12 residues. CDR3 sequence: CASRRGTGELFF. The DNA for the CDR3 is TGTGCCAGCAGGCGAGGGACCGGGGAGCTGTTTTTT. Filled out from reference TRBV28 and TRBJ2-2, the complete variable domain reads DVKVTQSSRYLVKRTGEKVFLECVQDMDHENMFWYRQDPGLGLRLIYFSYDVKMKEKGDIPEGYSVSREKKERFSLILESASTNQTSMYLCASRRGTGELFFGEGSRLTVL.